These 18 T cell receptor beta chains were sequenced from one sample in a study of tissue T cells after allogeneic stem cell transplantation (dated by TCRdb to between 2022 and 2023). The library came from the immunoSEQ multiplex PCR assay. The immuneACCESS repertoire file appears here via TCRdb, limited to in-frame rearrangements. These files lack a portion of the clones; in checked studies, under half of the deficit traces to unresolved V genes, and the cause of the others is not known. The sample table contains several thousand clones; only one count was recorded for 45% of them. Of the sample, under 15% is held by the ten largest clones. The label giving this sample's time point can be read as: mouse harvest day 14 after allogeneic transplant. Mouse grafts combined 10^7 T-cell-depleted bone marrow cells with 10^6 splenic CD5+ T cells, given via tail vein injection. The source material was gut tissue. Receptors originate from a female BALB/c mouse given C57BL/6 T cells with graft-versus-host disease after an allogeneic hematopoietic cell transplant.

Regarding this clone: Here the gene names and germline are mouse. The read ends 1 residue before the CDR3 terminus; that terminus is restored from the germline J gene. The rearrangement uses TRBV12-2 and TRBJ1-3, with D possibly matching TRBD1 (5 bases). The germline gives CDR1 SGHLS, CDR2 HYDKME. This CDR3 spans 15 amino acids. The V gene lost 0 bases and the J gene lost 0 bases, with 8 bases spanning the gap. The CDR3 DNA, read in part, is TGTGCCAGCTCTCTCGACAGCCATTCTGGAAATACGCTCTAT. Encoded protein: CASSLDSHSGNTLY. In full, the CDR3 is CASSLDSHSGNTLYF.

Remarks on this clone: Germline and genes here are mouse. The CDR3 end is not reached by the read, which stops 1 residue before it; the germline J gene fills it in. The J gene is TRBJ1-1, the V gene TRBV15; tentatively, D is TRBD1 (5 bases). V shed 6 bases and J shed 3 bases, with 11 bases lying between them. Germline V gives CDR1 SGHND, CDR2 FRSKSL. The CDR3 contains 13 residues. CDR3 DNA (partial): TGTGCCAGCAGCATCCGACAGCACACAGAAGTCTTC. Translation gives CASSIRQHTEVF. The complete CDR3 protein is CASSIRQHTEVFF.

This clone is medium-sized within its sample. Germline and genes here are mouse. The observed sequence ends 1 residue before the CDR3 terminus, with the missing tail filled in from the germline J gene. The chain employs TRBV16 and TRBJ2-2; 9 nucleotides agree with TRBD1. The CDR3 consists of 15 residues. Germline CDR1 is SGHSA and CDR2 is FRNQAP. Trimming removed 5 bases from V and 4 bases from J; junction bases left unmatched: 5. The CDR3 is CASSLQGAGTGQLYF. The DNA read from the CDR3 is TGTGCAAGCAGCCTACAGGGGGCCGGCACCGGGCAGCTCTAC. Using reference TRBV16 and TRBJ2-2 for the parts outside the CDR3, the full variable domain is NAGVIQTPRHKVTGKGQEATLWCEPISGHSAVFWYRQTIVQGLEFLTYFRNQAPIDDSGMPKERFSAQMPNQSHSTLKIQSTQPQDSAVYLCASSLQGAGTGQLYFGEGSKLTVL.

For this clone: The junction does not match germline at one end; this may be a read error. The gene names given are mouse names. The read ends 1 residue early relative to the CDR3; the germline J gene fills the gap. Other DNA sequences in this sample translate to the same CDR3. V and J are TRBV13-1 and TRBJ2-4, with a weak D call TRBD2 (6 bases). The CDR3 runs 15 residues. CDR1 NSHNY and CDR2 SYGAGN come from the germline V gene. Partial CDR3 DNA: TGTGCCAGTAGTGATGCTGGGGAGGGTCAAAACACCTTGTAC. Translated: CASSDAGEGQNTLY. The CDR3 in its entirety is CASSDAGEGQNTLYF.

By its share, this clone is large (0.1 to 1%). Gene and germline names: mouse. From the germline J gene comes the end of the CDR3, since the read stops 1 residue before it. This chain connects TRBV13-2 to TRBJ2-7; D uncertain. Germline V lookup: CDR1 NNHNN, CDR2 SYGAGS (reference sequence). The length of the CDR3 is 13 residues. V was pared by 1 base and J by 0 bases, with 5 bases between. Partial CDR3 DNA: TGTGCCAGCGGTGATCCCAACTCCTATGAACAGTAC. Amino acid sequence: CASGDPNSYEQY. The full CDR3 protein is CASGDPNSYEQYF.

As regards this clone: Gene names follow the mouse nomenclature. The read ends 1 residue shy of where the CDR3 ends; the end is completed using the germline J gene. The chain couples TRBV12-2 to TRBJ1-1; unclear D gene. This CDR3 spans 13 amino acids. Trimming pared 4 bases from V and 0 bases from J, leaving 8 bases between. Per the germline V gene, CDR1 is SGHLS and CDR2 is HYDKME. CDR3 region: CASSRIANTEVFF. CDR3 DNA (partial): TGTGCCAGCTCCCGTATTGCAAACACAGAAGTCTTC.

With regard to this clone: Gene names denote mouse genes. The read finishes 1 residue shy of the CDR3 end, and the germline J gene is used to complete it. The chain joins TRBV23 to TRBJ1-4. Germline CDR1 is KGHTA and CDR2 is FQNQQP. The CDR3 has 13 amino acids. The CDR3 loop reads CSSSGGTNERLFF. CDR3 bases read: TGCTCCAGCAGCGGGGGCACCAACGAAAGATTATTT.

On this clone: Gene names denote mouse genes. The CDR3 end lies 1 residue beyond the end of the read and is filled in from the germline J gene. V and J are TRBV16 and TRBJ2-4, with D hard to call. Germline CDR1 and CDR2: SGHSA and FRNQAP. This CDR3 is 16 amino acids long. V gave up 1 base and J gave up 2 bases, with 13 bases separating them. CDR3 loop: CASSLAPGHNQNTLYF. The CDR3 DNA, read in part, is TGTGCAAGCAGCTTAGCCCCTGGCCACAATCAAAACACCTTGTAC.

This clone was found a few times. The listed genes are named as in mouse. The read ends 1 residue shy of where the CDR3 ends; the end is completed using the germline J gene. The chain combines TRBV19 with TRBJ1-1; the D gene is possibly TRBD1 (6 bases). The germline V gene encodes CDR1 FNHDT and CDR2 SITEND (reference sequence). The CDR3 runs to 13 residues. V dropped 5 bases and J dropped 0 bases, with 8 bases sitting between them. Here the CDR3 reads CASRRTANTEVFF. The CDR3 DNA, read in part, is TGTGCCAGCAGAAGGACAGCAAACACAGAAGTCTTC.

Concerning this clone itself: Gene names and germline match the mouse. The read halts 1 residue ahead of the CDR3 end, with the missing end drawn from the germline J gene. This chain links TRBV19 with TRBJ2-4; TRBD1 matches at 8 bases. J was trimmed by 2 bases and V by 6 bases; bases with no gene match: 8. The CDR3 consists of 15 residues. Germline CDR1 is FNHDT and CDR2 is SITEND (reference sequence). The CDR3 sequence: CASTPQGADQNTLYF. The DNA read from the CDR3 is TGTGCCAGCACCCCGCAGGGGGCAGATCAAAACACCTTGTAC.

To note about this clone: Germline and genes here are mouse. The read halts 1 residue ahead of the CDR3 end, with the missing end drawn from the germline J gene. The chain carries TRBV31 and TRBJ1-4, with 8 positions matching TRBD1. This CDR3 spans 14 amino acids. With 3 bases clipped from V and 4 bases from J, the junction kept 4 bases outside the gene matches. Looked up from germline, CDR1 is GKSSPN and CDR2 is SITVG. The sequenced CDR3 bases are TGTGCCTGGAGGACCGGGACAGGCAACGAAAGATTATTT. It translates to CAWRTGTGNERLF. The complete CDR3 reads CAWRTGTGNERLFF.

With regard to this clone: Gene names are the mouse ones. The DNA ends 1 residue before the CDR3 does, and the rest of the CDR3 is filled in from the germline J gene. The rearrangement uses TRBV12-2 and TRBJ2-5; D remains unclear. Trimming shortened V by 2 bases and J by 3 bases, and 5 bases separated the two germline ends. The CDR3 totals 12 residues. CDR1 and CDR2 (germline): SGHLS, HYDKME. Incomplete CDR3 DNA: TGTGCCAGCTCTCAACATCAAGACACCCAGTAC. Its translation: CASSQHQDTQY. Given in full, the CDR3 is CASSQHQDTQYF. Using reference TRBV12-2 and TRBJ2-5 for the parts outside the CDR3, the full variable domain is NSGVVQSPRYIIKGKGERSILKCIPISGHLSVAWYQQTQGQELKFFIQHYDKMERDKGNLPSRFSVQQFDDYHSEMNMSALELEDSAVYFCASSQHQDTQYFGPGTRLLVL.

This clone was seen more than once but under ten times. Gene names and germline refer to mouse. The CDR3 end lies 1 residue beyond the end of the read and is filled in from the germline J gene. The chain combines TRBV16 with TRBJ2-7; no definite D call. The CDR3 has 12 amino acids. Germline lookup yields CDR1 SGHSA and CDR2 FRNQAP. Trimming removed 0 bases from V and 6 bases from J, with 6 bases in between. The CDR3 bases that were read are TGTGCAAGCAGCTTAGAAGGGATTGAACAGTAC. As protein: CASSLEGIEQY. In full, the CDR3 reads CASSLEGIEQYF. The whole variable domain, remainder taken from reference TRBV16 and TRBJ2-7, is NAGVIQTPRHKVTGKGQEATLWCEPISGHSAVFWYRQTIVQGLEFLTYFRNQAPIDDSGMPKERFSAQMPNQSHSTLKIQSTQPQDSAVYLCASSLEGIEQYFGPGTRLTVL.

Only a few counts were recorded for this clone. Gene names are the mouse ones. The read ends 1 residue shy of where the CDR3 ends; the end is completed using the germline J gene. The chain joins TRBV3 to TRBJ1-3; D is unresolved. This CDR3 has 15 amino acids. CDR1 and CDR2 from the germline V gene are SNHLY and FYNGKV (reference sequence). The ends were cut back, 0 bases at V and 0 bases at J, with 6 bases in the middle. The part of the CDR3 DNA that was read is TGTGCCAGCAGCTTAGCGCCCACTTCTGGAAATACGCTCTAT. Translating it yields CASSLAPTSGNTLY. The full-length CDR3 reads as CASSLAPTSGNTLYF.

Comments on this clone: Germline and genes here are mouse. The observed sequence ends 1 residue before the CDR3 terminus, with the missing tail filled in from the germline J gene. V usage is TRBV13-1 and J usage is TRBJ2-7, with 9 bases lining up with TRBD2. The V gene end was trimmed by 3 bases and the J gene end by 4 bases; junction bases not matched to a gene: 5. The CDR3 is 14 amino acids. The germline V gene encodes CDR1 NSHNY and CDR2 SYGAGN. Incomplete CDR3 DNA: TGTGCCAGCAGTGTCCCGGGACTGGGATATGAACAGTAC. The encoded protein is CASSVPGLGYEQY. The CDR3 in full is CASSVPGLGYEQYF.

In regard to this clone: The gene names given are mouse names. The read ends 1 residue early relative to the CDR3; the germline J gene fills the gap. This chain links TRBV3 with TRBJ2-1; D remains ambiguous. From germline, CDR1 is SNHLY and CDR2 FYNGKV (reference sequence). This CDR3 region has 13 residues. Trimming shortened V by 2 bases and J by 0 bases, and 2 bases separated the two germline ends. The DNA read from the CDR3 is TGTGCCAGCAGCTTATCTAACTATGCTGAGCAGTTC. Protein product: CASSLSNYAEQF. The whole CDR3 sequence reads CASSLSNYAEQFF.

This clone was seen a few times. These gene names are mouse names. The CDR3 extends 1 residue past the end of the read, so its final part is completed from the germline J gene. J is TRBJ2-7 and V is TRBV16; the match to TRBD2 covers 7 bases. V gave up 4 bases and J gave up 4 bases; unmatched junction bases: 4. Germline V CDR1 and CDR2: SGHSA, FRNQAP. The CDR3 sequence is 13 residues long. The CDR3 DNA, read in part, is TGTGCAAGCAGCTCCGACTGGGTATATGAACAGTAC. Protein: CASSSDWVYEQY. In full, the CDR3 is CASSSDWVYEQYF.

For this clone: Germline and genes here are mouse. The read stops 1 residue short of the end of the CDR3; the missing end is completed from the germline J gene. The chain links TRBV3 to TRBJ1-3; D call uncertain. Trimming stripped 3 bases from V and 0 bases from J, with 6 bases between. Germline loops: CDR1 SNHLY, CDR2 FYNGKV (reference sequence). The CDR3 runs 14 residues. The part of the CDR3 DNA that was read is TGTGCCAGCAGCTTTTGGGGTTCTGGAAATACGCTCTAT. It encodes CASSFWGSGNTLY. In full, the CDR3 reads CASSFWGSGNTLYF.